This TCR beta chain was recovered during a study of identical twins. Study-wide results and limits: Not following the same donors, the study drew its conclusions from cross-sectional statistical analysis. The authors noted that invariant MAIT and iNKT cells could partly confound zero-insertion analyses. Within beta out-of-frame sequences, the excess sharing observed between twins was weaker.

A note on this clonotype: Its antigen is not identified.

A universal primer site was incorporated via template switching, and the cDNA contained unique molecular identifiers. TCRdb analysed the 5' RACE reads with MiXCR anew, one entry per CDR3 protein. Of around 570,000 distinct CDR3 sequences listed, more than 9% are singletons. V was shortened by 3 bases and J by 10 bases, with 22 bases between the two germline ends. The CDR3 extends over 15 amino acids. Germline V gene lookup returns CDR1 SGHRS and CDR2 YFSETQ. This same sample was also taken into another study, of yellow fever vaccine responses in identical twins.

The sample was PBMCs. The origin of this receptor is a woman between 18 and 30 years old in good health. J is TRBJ2-5 and V is TRBV5-1; maybe TRBD2 (6 bases). The CDR3 is CASSSGGANSVVQYF. The CDR3 DNA is TGCGCCAGCAGCTCGGGCGGGGCCAACTCGGTAGTCCAGTACTTC.